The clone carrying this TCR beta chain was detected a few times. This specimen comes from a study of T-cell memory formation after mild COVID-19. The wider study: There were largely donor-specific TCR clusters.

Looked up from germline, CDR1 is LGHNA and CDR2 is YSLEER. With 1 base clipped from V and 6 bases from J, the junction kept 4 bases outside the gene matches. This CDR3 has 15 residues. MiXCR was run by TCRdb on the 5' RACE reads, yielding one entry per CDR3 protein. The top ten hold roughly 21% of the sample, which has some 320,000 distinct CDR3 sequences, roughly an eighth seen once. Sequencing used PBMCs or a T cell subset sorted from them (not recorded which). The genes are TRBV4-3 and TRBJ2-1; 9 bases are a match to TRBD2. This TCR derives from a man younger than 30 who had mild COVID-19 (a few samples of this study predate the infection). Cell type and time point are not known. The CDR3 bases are TGCGCCAGCAGCCAAGTGGGTAGCGGGGGCAATGAGCAGTTCTTC. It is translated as CASSQVGSGGNEQFF.